Below are 21 T cell receptor beta chains sequenced from a single sample in a study of Graves' ophthalmopathy and Graves' hyperthyroidism. Amplified TCR beta CDR3 regions were obtained using RNA transcripts as template. Second-round multiplex PCR followed a first-round RT-PCR using HTBI primers. TCRdb called the multiplex PCR reads again in MiXCR, with one record for every CDR3 protein. In the table there are about 620,000 distinct CDR3 sequences, 22% of which are singletons. The sequenced material came from peripheral blood. These receptors were taken from a woman aged 18-29 years with stable Graves' hyperthyroidism. Some clones in this sample may be carry-over from other donors' samples.

Comment on this clonotype: A much more abundant neighbour one base away suggests this may be a read error. The rearrangement joins TRBV12-3 or TRBV12-4 to TRBJ2-7; TRBD2 matches at 7 bases. The CDR3 runs to 14 residues. Here the CDR3 DNA reads TGTGTCAGCAGTTTCCGGGGGGATGGCTACGAGCAGTACTTC. This codes for CVSSFRGDGYEQYF.

This clonotype was recorded many times. CDR3 loop: CASSDRPLGDQPQHF. In DNA form, the CDR3 reads TGTGCCAGCAGTGACAGGCCCCTGGGTGATCAGCCCCAGCATTTT. The V and J genes are TRBV6-1 and TRBJ1-5; D call uncertain. Germline CDR1 MNHNS, CDR2 SASEGT. This CDR3 spans 15 amino acids. Deletions cut 3 bases from V and 5 bases from J, with 14 bases between.

This clonotype was detected many times. V gene TRBV7-9 combines with J gene TRBJ2-7; D is unclear. The CDR3 extends over 12 amino acids. Germline lookup yields CDR1 SEHNR and CDR2 FQNEAQ (reference sequence). V was clipped by 3 bases and J by 7 bases, with 10 bases between them. CDR3 DNA sequence: TGTGCCAGCAGCTTGGTGTGGCATGAGCAGTACTTC. This translates into CASSLVWHEQYF.

This chain links TRBV7-9 with TRBJ1-2; TRBD1 agrees at 8 bases. V was pared by 5 bases and J by 7 bases, with 9 bases of the junction left unmatched. Germline values: CDR1 SEHNR, CDR2 FQNEAQ (reference sequence). CDR3 length: 14 residues. CDR3 sequence reads: CASSPQGALLGYTF. CDR3 in DNA: TGTGCCAGCAGCCCCCAGGGGGCGCTTCTTGGCTACACCTTC. Full variable domain (rest looked up from reference TRBV7-9 and TRBJ1-2): DTGVSQNPRHKITKRGQNVTFRCDPISEHNRLYWYRQTLGQGPEFLTYFQNEAQLEKSRLLSDRFSAERPKGSFSTLEIQRTEQGDSAMYLCASSPQGALLGYTFGSGTRLTVV.

The genes are TRBV5-1 and TRBJ1-2; D might be TRBD1 (5 bases). Germline V gene lookup returns CDR1 SGHRS and CDR2 YFSETQ. Trimming removed 7 bases from V and 1 base from J, with 17 bases in between. The CDR3 runs to 15 residues. This CDR3 is CASAAGILYNYGYTF. CDR3 DNA sequence: TGCGCCAGCGCCGCAGGGATTTTATATAACTATGGCTACACCTTC. The entire variable domain, with the rest obtained from reference TRBV5-1 and TRBJ1-2, is as follows: KAGVTQTPRYLIKTRGQQVTLSCSPISGHRSVSWYQQTPGQGLQFLFEYFSETQRNKGNFPGRFSGRQFSNSRSEMNVSTLELGDSALYLCASAAGILYNYGYTFGSGTRLTVV.

Many counts were recorded for this clonotype. This sequence joins TRBV6-5 and TRBJ2-7; no clear D gene. V was trimmed by 2 bases and J by 4 bases, leaving 12 bases between them. CDR1 MNHEY and CDR2 SVGAGI come from the germline V gene. The CDR3 spans 14 residues. DNA of the CDR3: TGTGCCAGCAGTTACGGTCTGGGAACTTACGAGCAGTACTTC. Its translation is CASSYGLGTYEQYF.

This clonotype was seen repeatedly, ten times or more. The chain has TRBV11-2 and TRBJ1-5; D remains ambiguous. The CDR3 consists of 16 residues. The V end lost 1 base, the J end lost 2 bases, and 12 bases lay between the germline ends. Germline V CDR1 and CDR2: SGHAT, FQNNGV. CDR3 in amino acids: CASSLVFQVGNQPQHF. The CDR3 DNA reads as TGTGCCAGCAGCTTAGTATTCCAGGTGGGCAATCAGCCCCAGCATTTT.

This clonotype was recorded at least ten times. The chain recombines TRBV20-1 with TRBJ2-7; no reliable D call. This CDR3 region has 10 residues. Trimming cost V 7 bases and J 7 bases, with 11 bases left between them. Germline values: CDR1 DFQATT, CDR2 SNEGSKA (reference sequence). CDR3 nucleotides: TGCAGTGGGTGGGCAGGAGAGCAGTACTTC. Protein product: CSGWAGEQYF.

This clonotype was recorded at least ten times. This chain connects TRBV19 to TRBJ2-2; 7 bases fit TRBD1. The CDR3 totals 17 residues. The germline gives CDR1 LNHDA, CDR2 SQIVND (reference sequence). The trim removed 3 bases at V and 0 bases at J, leaving 7 bases unmatched. The CDR3 bases are TGTGCCAGTAGTATGAGGGGGACAGTTTCGAACACCGGGGAGCTGTTTTTT. Translation: CASSMRGTVSNTGELFF.

The CDR3 reads CASSLQTAANSPLHF. The CDR3 nucleotides read TGCGCCAGCAGCTTACAAACAGCCGCCAATTCACCCCTCCACTTT. J is TRBJ1-6 and V is TRBV5-1; D remains unclear. Germline lookup yields CDR1 SGHRS and CDR2 YFSETQ. This CDR3 contains 15 residues. Trimming took off 2 bases at V and 7 bases at J, with 13 bases between the two ends.

This clonotype occurred many times. It is unclear where the CDR3 begins or ends on the DNA, so no DNA is shown, and the CDR3 is as TCRdb lists it. This chain uses TRBV12-3 or TRBV12-4 with TRBJ1-2; whether TRBD1, the table's D call, matches the DNA was not checked. The CDR3 sequence runs 12 residues, both termini included. CDR3 region: CASSFFGQGYTF.

V usage is TRBV5-1 and J usage is TRBJ2-5; TRBD1 aligns across 8 bases. This CDR3 comprises 16 residues. Germline loops: CDR1 SGHRS, CDR2 YFSETQ. V lost 4 bases and J lost 5; bases outside the gene matches: 13. The CDR3 bases are TGCGCCAGCAGCCGGACCTGGACAGGGATTGACGAGACCCAGTACTTC. Amino acids: CASSRTWTGIDETQYF.

This clonotype was seen repeatedly, ten times or more. The V gene is TRBV6-2 or TRBV6-3, the J gene TRBJ1-5; 9 nucleotides line up with TRBD1. This CDR3 has 19 amino acids. The V gene's germline CDR1 is MNHEY and CDR2 SVGEGT. The junction had 22 bases not matched to a gene; V was cut back by 6 bases and J by 7 bases. CDR3 region: CASRPGTGRGRGVVQPQHF. In DNA, the CDR3 is TGTGCCAGCAGACCGGGGACAGGGAGAGGCCGTGGAGTGGTGCAGCCCCAGCATTTT.

This clonotype has ten or more counts. The chain carries TRBV6-1 and TRBJ2-7; the match to TRBD1 covers 9 bases. This CDR3 is built from 15 residues. The V gene end was trimmed by 6 bases and the J gene end by 2 bases; junction bases not matched to a gene: 8. Germline V lookup: CDR1 MNHNS, CDR2 SASEGT. CDR3 sequence: CASSLDRGQTYEQYF. The CDR3 bases are TGTGCCAGCAGCTTGGACAGGGGCCAAACCTACGAGCAGTACTTC.

This clonotype was counted ten times or more. This chain uses TRBV2 with TRBJ2-7; D remains unclear. The germline V and J ends were trimmed by 3 bases and 1 base, with 4 bases remaining between them. Germline V gene lookup returns CDR1 SNHLY and CDR2 FYNNEI. The CDR3 spans 12 residues. The CDR3 sequence: CASSERSYEQYF. CDR3 coding DNA: TGTGCCAGCAGTGAGCGGTCCTACGAGCAGTACTTC.

There are many counts of this clonotype. The CDR3 sequence: CASSLVGDSKTEAFF. The DNA for the CDR3 is TGCGCCAGCAGCTTGGTTGGTGACAGTAAAACTGAAGCTTTCTTT. The rearrangement uses TRBV5-1 and TRBJ1-1, with D possibly being TRBD1 (5 bases). Germline V gives CDR1 SGHRS, CDR2 YFSETQ. CDR3 length equals 15 residues. Trimming took 0 bases from V and 5 from J, leaving 14 bases between them.

This clonotype appeared many times. The CDR3 carries no conserved terminal phenylalanine or tryptophan, so it likely arises from a read error. The genes are TRBV27 and TRBJ1-2; unclear D gene. CDR1 is MNHEY, CDR2 SMNVEV, per germline (reference sequence). Trimming left V 6 bases short and J 0 bases short, with 14 bases between. The CDR3 loop spans 15 amino acids. DNA for the CDR3: TGTGCCAGCAGAGTTTACTCCGGAGCTAACTATGGCTACACCTAC. It specifies CASRVYSGANYGYTY.

This clonotype showed up many times. The rearrangement joins TRBV27 to TRBJ1-2; 10 nucleotides match TRBD1. The CDR3 totals 15 residues. Germline CDR1 MNHEY, CDR2 SMNVEV (reference sequence). J gave up 6 bases and V 3 bases, and 7 bases lay outside the gene matches. The CDR3 nucleotides read TGTGCCAGCAGTTTCCATGACAGGGGGCGCGATGGCTACACCTTC. Its translation: CASSFHDRGRDGYTF.

This chain connects TRBV4-1 to TRBJ1-1; D gene unclear. The V end was cut by 1 base, the J end by 0 bases, with 6 bases between. Germline V gene lookup returns CDR1 MGHRA and CDR2 YSYEKL. The CDR3 spans 14 residues. CDR3 sequence (DNA): TGCGCCAGCAGCCAAGTTGCAGTGAACACTGAAGCTTTCTTT. Its translation is CASSQVAVNTEAFF.

This clonotype was counted ten times or more. CDR3 nucleotide sequence: TGTGCCAGCAGCTTAGCGCCGGGACAGGGGGCACCTGAAGCTTTCTTT. Protein sequence: CASSLAPGQGAPEAFF. The V gene is TRBV7-2, the J gene TRBJ1-1; 12 nucleotides line up with TRBD1. The CDR3 consists of 16 residues. The germline CDR1 and CDR2 sequences are SGHTA and FQGNSA. V dropped 0 bases and J dropped 6; count of bases not matched to a gene: 5.

The table lists this clonotype with a few counts. V gene TRBV28 combines with J gene TRBJ2-5, with D tentatively TRBD1 (6 bases). This CDR3 has 13 residues. Trimming cost V 6 bases and J 2 bases, with 10 bases left between them. In germline, CDR1 is MDHEN, CDR2 SYDVKM. CDR3 bases: TGTGCCAGCAGGGGGACACAGCAAGAGACCCAGTACTTC. Its translation is CASRGTQQETQYF.